The source of this T cell receptor (beta chain) is a study of blood T cell repertoires in COVID-19. Study-level background: Sites in the United States, Italy and Spain provided acute and convalescent COVID-19 samples. From T cells, B-cell-depleted T cells, or PBMCs came the material, which was cDNA or gDNA.

Authors' analysis steps: The authors estimated nucleated cell counts from reference gene primer amplification. Method: immunoSEQ multiplex PCR; TCRdb's copy keeps in-frame clones and lacks some. That table is the source of V, J and clone size, and D and trimming were worked out from the DNA. The sample lists 100,000 to 150,000 clones; around 88% were seen once. The CDR3 has 13 amino acids. V was trimmed by 7 bases and J by 7 bases, leaving 16 bases between them. CDR1 is MNHEY, CDR2 SMNVEV, per germline (reference sequence). The TCR was taken from a man in his fifties or sixties with active or convalescent COVID-19. Source material: peripheral blood. The chain carries TRBV27 and TRBJ1-1, with D tentatively TRBD1 (6 bases). The CDR3 bases are TGTGCCAGCACCAGAGTGGGGGCCCTTGAAGCTTTCTTT. Translating it yields CASTRVGALEAFF.